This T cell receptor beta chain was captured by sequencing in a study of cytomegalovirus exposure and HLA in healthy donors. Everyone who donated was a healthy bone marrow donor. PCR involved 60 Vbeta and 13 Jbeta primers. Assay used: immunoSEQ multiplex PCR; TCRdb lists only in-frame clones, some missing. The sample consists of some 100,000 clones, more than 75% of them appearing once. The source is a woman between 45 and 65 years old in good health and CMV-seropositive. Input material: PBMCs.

In DNA form, the CDR3 reads TGCGCCAGCAGCGACCGGGACAGGAATCGGAATGAGCAGTTCTTC. Its protein is CASSDRDRNRNEQFF. The chain recombines TRBV10-1 with TRBJ2-1, with 8 bases aligning to TRBD1. Germline V gene data show CDR1 as WNHNN and CDR2 as SYGVQD (reference sequence). The CDR3 runs to 15 residues. V lost 6 bases to trimming and J lost 7 bases; unmatched junction nucleotides: 11.